The clone carrying this T cell receptor beta chain was seen at least ten times. This specimen comes from a study of T cells in Graves' hyperthyroidism and ophthalmopathy. The CDR3 regions of TCR beta were amplified from RNA transcripts. HTBI primers were the set used in a first-round RT-PCR of the TCR CDR3. One entry per CDR3 protein results from TCRdb running MiXCR on the multiplex PCR reads. The table includes about 610,000 distinct CDR3 sequences, roughly 14% detected once. Germline assignment: CDR1 SQVTM and CDR2 ANQGSEA. The CDR3 consists of 13 residues. The ends were cut back, 4 bases at V and 5 bases at J, with 15 bases in the middle.

The clonotype comes from a middle-aged woman with Graves' ophthalmopathy. The chain uses TRBV29-1 and TRBJ2-7; D is unclear. The sample comprised blood. CDR3 bases: TGCAGCGTTGCCCAGCACCATAAAGACGAGCAGTACTTC. It specifies CSVAQHHKDEQYF.